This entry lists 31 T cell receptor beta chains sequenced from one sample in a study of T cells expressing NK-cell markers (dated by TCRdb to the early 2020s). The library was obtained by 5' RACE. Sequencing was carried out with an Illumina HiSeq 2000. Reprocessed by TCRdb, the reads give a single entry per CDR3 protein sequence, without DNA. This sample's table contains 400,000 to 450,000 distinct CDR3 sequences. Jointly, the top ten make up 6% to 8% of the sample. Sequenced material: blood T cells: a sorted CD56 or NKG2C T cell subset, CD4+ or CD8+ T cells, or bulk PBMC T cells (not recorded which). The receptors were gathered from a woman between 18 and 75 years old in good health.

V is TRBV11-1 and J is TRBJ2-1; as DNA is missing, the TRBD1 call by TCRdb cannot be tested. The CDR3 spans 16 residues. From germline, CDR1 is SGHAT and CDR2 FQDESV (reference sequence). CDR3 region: CASSPGVVLGNNEQFF.

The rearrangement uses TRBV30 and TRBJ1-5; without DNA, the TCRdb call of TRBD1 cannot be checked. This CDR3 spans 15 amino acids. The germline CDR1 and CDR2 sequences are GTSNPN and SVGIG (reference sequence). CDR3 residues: CAWSPDGQGVRPQHF. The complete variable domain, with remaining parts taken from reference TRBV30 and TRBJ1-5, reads SQTIHQWPATLVQPVGSPLSLECTVEGTSNPNLYWYRQAAGRGLQLLFYSVGIGQISSEVPQNLSASRPQDRQFILSSKKLLLSDSGFYLCAWSPDGQGVRPQHFGDGTRLSIL.

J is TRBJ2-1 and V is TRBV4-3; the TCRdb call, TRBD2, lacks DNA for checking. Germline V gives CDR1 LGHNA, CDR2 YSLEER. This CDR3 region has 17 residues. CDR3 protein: CASSQAGLAGAYNEQFF.

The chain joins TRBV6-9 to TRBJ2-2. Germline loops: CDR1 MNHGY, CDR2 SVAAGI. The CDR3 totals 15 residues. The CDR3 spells CASSFSNANTGELFF.

CDR3 in amino acids: CASRWGVNTEAFF. V usage is TRBV7-3 and J usage is TRBJ1-1; TCRdb proposes TRBD1, but this gene call is untestable without DNA. This CDR3 comprises 13 residues. Germline V gene sequence: CDR1 SGHTA, CDR2 FQGTGA. The complete variable domain, with remaining parts taken from reference TRBV7-3 and TRBJ1-1, reads GAGVSQTPSNKVTEKGKYVELRCDPISGHTALYWYRQSLGQGPEFLIYFQGTGAADDSGLPNDRFFAVRPEGSVSTLKIQRTERGDSAVYLCASRWGVNTEAFFGQGTRLTVV.

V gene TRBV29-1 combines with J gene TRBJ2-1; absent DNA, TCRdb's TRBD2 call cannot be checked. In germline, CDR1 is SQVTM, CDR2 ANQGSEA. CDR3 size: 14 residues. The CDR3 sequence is CSVEASGDYNEQFF.

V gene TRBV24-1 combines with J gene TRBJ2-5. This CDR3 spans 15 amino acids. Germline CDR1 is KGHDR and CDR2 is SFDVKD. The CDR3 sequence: CATSDWGPSQETQYF.

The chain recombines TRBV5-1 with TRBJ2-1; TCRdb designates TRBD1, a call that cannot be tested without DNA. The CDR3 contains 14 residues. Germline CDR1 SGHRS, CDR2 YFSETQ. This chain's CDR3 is CASSAGAGNNEQFF. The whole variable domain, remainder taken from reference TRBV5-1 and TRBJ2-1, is KAGVTQTPRYLIKTRGQQVTLSCSPISGHRSVSWYQQTPGQGLQFLFEYFSETQRNKGNFPGRFSGRQFSNSRSEMNVSTLELGDSALYLCASSAGAGNNEQFFGPGTRLTVL.

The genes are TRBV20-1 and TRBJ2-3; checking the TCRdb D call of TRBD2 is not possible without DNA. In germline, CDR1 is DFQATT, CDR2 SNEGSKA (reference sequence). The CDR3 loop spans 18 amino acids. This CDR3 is CSAPPGLAGVSSTDTQYF.

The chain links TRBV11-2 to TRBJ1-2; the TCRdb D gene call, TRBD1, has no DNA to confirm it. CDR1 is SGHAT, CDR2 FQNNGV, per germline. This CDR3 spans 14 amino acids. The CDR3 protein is CASSLDARGWGYTF.

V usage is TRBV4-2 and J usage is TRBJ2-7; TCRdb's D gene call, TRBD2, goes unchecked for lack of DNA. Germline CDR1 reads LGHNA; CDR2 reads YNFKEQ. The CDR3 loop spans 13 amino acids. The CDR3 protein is CASSQEGLFEQYF.

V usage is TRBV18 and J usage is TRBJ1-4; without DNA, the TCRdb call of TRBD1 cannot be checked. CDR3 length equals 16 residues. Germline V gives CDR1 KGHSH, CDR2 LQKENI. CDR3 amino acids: CASSPSGGRTNEKLFF.

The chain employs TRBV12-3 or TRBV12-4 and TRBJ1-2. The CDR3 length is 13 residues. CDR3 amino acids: CASSDTGGYGYTF.

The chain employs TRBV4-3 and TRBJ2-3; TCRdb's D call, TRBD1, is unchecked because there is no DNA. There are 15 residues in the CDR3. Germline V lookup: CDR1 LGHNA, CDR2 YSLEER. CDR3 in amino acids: CASSQDTGGLDTQYF.

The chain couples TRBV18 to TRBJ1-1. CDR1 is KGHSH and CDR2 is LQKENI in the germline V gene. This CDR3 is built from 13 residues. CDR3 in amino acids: CASSPIENTEAFF.

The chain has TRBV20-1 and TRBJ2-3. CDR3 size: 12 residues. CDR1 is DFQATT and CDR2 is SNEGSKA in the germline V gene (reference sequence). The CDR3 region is CSVGASTDTQYF.

The CDR3 is CASSLLPLAAYQETQYF. The chain uses TRBV7-9 and TRBJ2-5; TCRdb proposes TRBD2, but this gene call is untestable without DNA. The CDR3 consists of 17 residues. Germline V CDR1 and CDR2: SEHNR, FQNEAQ (reference sequence). The variable domain in full, completed from reference TRBV7-9 and TRBJ2-5, reads DTGVSQNPRHKITKRGQNVTFRCDPISEHNRLYWYRQTLGQGPEFLTYFQNEAQLEKSRLLSDRFSAERPKGSFSTLEIQRTEQGDSAMYLCASSLLPLAAYQETQYFGPGTRLLVL.

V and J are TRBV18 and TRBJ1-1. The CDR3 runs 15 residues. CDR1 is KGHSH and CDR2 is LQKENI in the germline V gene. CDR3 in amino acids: CASSPPSVMYTEAFF.

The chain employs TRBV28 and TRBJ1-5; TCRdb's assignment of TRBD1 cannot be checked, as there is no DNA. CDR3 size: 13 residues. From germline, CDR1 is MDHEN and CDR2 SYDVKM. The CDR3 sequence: CESRGRTHQPQHF.

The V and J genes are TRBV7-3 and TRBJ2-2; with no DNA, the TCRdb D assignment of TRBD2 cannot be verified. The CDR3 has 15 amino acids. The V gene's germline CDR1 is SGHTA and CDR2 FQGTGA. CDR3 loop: CASSLLAGETGELFF.

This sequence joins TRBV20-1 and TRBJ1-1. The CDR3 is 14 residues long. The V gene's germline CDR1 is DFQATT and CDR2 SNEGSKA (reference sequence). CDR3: CSARGGTVNTEAFF.

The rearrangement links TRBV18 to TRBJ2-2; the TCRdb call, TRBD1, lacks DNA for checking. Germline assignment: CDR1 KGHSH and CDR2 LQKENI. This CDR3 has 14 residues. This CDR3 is CASSRGRDQQELFF.

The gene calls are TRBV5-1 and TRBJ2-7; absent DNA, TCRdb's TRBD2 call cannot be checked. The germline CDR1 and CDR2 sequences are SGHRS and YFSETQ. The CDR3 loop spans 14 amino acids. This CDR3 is CASSLERGFYEQYF.

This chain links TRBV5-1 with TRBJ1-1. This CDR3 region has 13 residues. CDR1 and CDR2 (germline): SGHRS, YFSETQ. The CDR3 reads CASSLGADREAFF.

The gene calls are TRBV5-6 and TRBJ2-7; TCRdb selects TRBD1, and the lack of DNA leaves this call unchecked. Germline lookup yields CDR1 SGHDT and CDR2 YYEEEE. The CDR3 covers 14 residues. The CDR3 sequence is CASSLGQGSHEQYF.

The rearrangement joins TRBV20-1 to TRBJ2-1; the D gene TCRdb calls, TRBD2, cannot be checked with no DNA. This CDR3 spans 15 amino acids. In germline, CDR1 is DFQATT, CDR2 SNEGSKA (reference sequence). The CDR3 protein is CSASGRGRTYNEQFF.

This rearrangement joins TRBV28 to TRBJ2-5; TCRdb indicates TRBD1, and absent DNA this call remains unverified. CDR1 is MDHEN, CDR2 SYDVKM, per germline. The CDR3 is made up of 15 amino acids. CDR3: CASSPPGRLQETQYF.

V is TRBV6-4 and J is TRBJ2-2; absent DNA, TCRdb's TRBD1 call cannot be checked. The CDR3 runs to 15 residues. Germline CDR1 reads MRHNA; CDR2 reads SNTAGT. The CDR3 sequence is CASSASGGFTGELFF.

This CDR3 reads CASTPGGLNYGYTF. The chain combines TRBV27 with TRBJ1-2; TCRdb's D call of TRBD1 is untestable without DNA. Per the germline V gene, CDR1 is MNHEY and CDR2 is SMNVEV (reference sequence). The CDR3 consists of 14 residues.

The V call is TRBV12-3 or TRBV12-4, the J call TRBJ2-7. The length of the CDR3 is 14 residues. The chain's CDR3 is CASSTYGPILEQYF.

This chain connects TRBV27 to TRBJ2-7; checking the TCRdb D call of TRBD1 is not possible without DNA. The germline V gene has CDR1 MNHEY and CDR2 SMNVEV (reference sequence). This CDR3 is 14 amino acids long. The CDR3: CASSVRQGLGEQYF.